The rows below give T cell receptor beta chains drawn from one sample of a study of cytomegalovirus exposure and HLA in healthy donors. TCRdb keeps only in-frame clones here, not all; method: immunoSEQ multiplex PCR. The sample lists about 120,000 clones, 74% occurring once. The source material was PBMCs. Source of these receptors: a human donor in good health. Both conserved end residues are part of each CDR3.

TRBV4-2	TRBJ1-6	CASSQLTGSPLHF
TRBV5-1	TRBJ2-6	CASSLPTGGLSGANVLTF
TRBV2	TRBJ1-6	CASRVQGGWNSPLHF
TRBV14	TRBJ2-3	CASSLFLSGSGTDTQYF
TRBV7-9	TRBJ2-2	CASSVVTPLVNTGELFF
TRBV6-1	TRBJ2-6	CASIRAGAGANVLTF
TRBV5-1	TRBJ2-5	CASSLGHRKTQYF
TRBV27	TRBJ2-7	CASSLSATGYEQYF
TRBV6-5	TRBJ1-1	CASSYEAGATEAFF
TRBV6-6	TRBJ1-5	CASSLRDSLQPQHF
TRBV19	TRBJ2-7	CASSMDRTRREQYF
TRBV6-5	TRBJ2-7	CASSYSRSGARYF
TRBV6-6	TRBJ2-2	CASTPHPQDTGELFF
TRBV28	TRBJ1-4	CASSSSDRSSREKLFF
TRBV15	TRBJ2-5	CATSREPTGEETQYF
TRBV11-2	TRBJ2-3	CASNPSGGPDTQYF
TRBV30	TRBJ2-3	CAWSAASSFSTDTQYF
TRBV5-6	TRBJ2-7	CASSRDRGFEQYF
TRBV2	TRBJ1-6	CASSETETGTLHF
TRBV5-6	TRBJ2-7	CASSLQGSYEQYF
TRBV21-1	TRBJ2-6	CASTQRDGNRWGEGSGANVLTF
TRBV11-2	TRBJ2-1	CASSSYRGRGGASYNEQFF
TRBV4-3	TRBJ1-1	CASSQGGPGDRDTEAFF
TRBV5-4	TRBJ2-7	CASSPTGTGGYGQYF
TRBV14	TRBJ2-3	CASSPLPPDTQYF
TRBV7-2	TRBJ1-5	CASSPGQGSPQHF
TRBV28	TRBJ1-6	CASSLLAAGSSYNSPLHF
TRBV28	TRBJ2-7	CASRRRRGVTQPYEQYF
TRBV21-1	TRBJ1-2	CASSKGQGNYGYTF
TRBV29-1	TRBJ2-3	CSVEGGTSGKNTDTQYF
TRBV19	TRBJ1-1	CASTPNARDRGTAFF
TRBV2	TRBJ1-6	CASRGTGDGSPLHF
TRBV7-8	TRBJ1-2	CASSFVTGGSSGGYTF
TRBV6-5	TRBJ2-3	CASSYQGGDTQYF
TRBV6-1	TRBJ2-7	CASTRLAGAAEQYF
TRBV4-2	TRBJ2-1	CASSLTSGSLYEQFF
TRBV5-1	TRBJ2-1	CASSLGSGQYNEQFF
TRBV7-2	TRBJ2-2	CASSFSGRMNTGELFF
TRBV30	TRBJ2-2	CAWSNLAGGYTGELFF
TRBV27	TRBJ2-7	CASTPRRGQGPHEQYF
TRBV5-1	TRBJ2-7	CASSLGLDSPYEQYF
TRBV30	TRBJ2-2	CAWSVFGGELFF
TRBV7-8	TRBJ2-7	CASSLLTYEQYF
TRBV15	TRBJ2-7	CATSRVFVTEQYF
TRBV11-2	TRBJ2-4	CASSLRGRGNIQYF
TRBV4-2	TRBJ2-3	CASSQKASGGNTDTQYF
TRBV5-5	TRBJ2-2	CASSLVGSVGGELFF
TRBV28	TRBJ2-1	CASRSGHASYNEQFF
TRBV19	TRBJ1-6	CASSIDHPGQRYNSPLHF
TRBV4-1	TRBJ2-7	CASSQDPPSYEQYF
TRBV11-2	TRBJ1-4	CASSPDRGRGEKLFF
TRBV2	TRBJ2-7	CASSEAQGTGAYEQYF
TRBV19	TRBJ1-5	CASSIPSSGDLGPQHF
TRBV9	TRBJ2-6	CASSVEQGPSGANVLTF
TRBV4-3	TRBJ2-7	CASSEGQGGYEQYF
TRBV7-2	TRBJ2-7	CASSSEDSFSYEQYF
TRBV5-1	TRBJ2-5	CASSFSGQQETQYF
TRBV15	TRBJ2-7	CATSRVTGASYEQYF
TRBV9	TRBJ2-3	CASSVELAGGTSTDTQYF